The 30 T cell receptor beta chains given below trace back to one sample, sequenced in a study of T cells after yellow fever vaccination (dated by TCRdb to 2018 to 2020). This sample's treatment or condition label indicates: live attenuated yellow fever vaccine strain. Library prep was done by 5' RACE. TCRdb names Illumina NovaSeq 6000 as the instrument used. TCRdb passed the public sequencing reads through fastp at Q25 and MiXCR, retaining productive beta sequences. Duplicate CDR3 protein sequences are folded into a single record with the most common DNA and genes. The sample table holds 200,000 to 250,000 distinct CDR3 sequences, of which approximately 3.2% were seen once. The biggest ten clones account for around 3% of the sample. The sample was CD4+ T cells sorted from PBMCs, taken 10 days after the yellow fever booster vaccination. These receptor sequences come from a man between 18 and 35 years old who received the YFV17D yellow fever vaccine.

Ten or more counts support this clonotype. In nucleotides, the CDR3 is TGTGCCACCAGCAGAGATCCACAGGGGGCACAAGAGACCCAGTACTTC. Residues: CATSRDPQGAQETQYF. J is TRBJ2-5 and V is TRBV15; TRBD1 matches at 9 bases. This CDR3 contains 16 residues. CDR1 is LNHNV, CDR2 YYDKDF, per germline (reference sequence). J lost 2 bases, V lost 0 bases, and 4 bases had no gene match. The full variable domain, in which reference TRBV15 and TRBJ2-5 provide the parts outside the CDR3, is DAMVIQNPRYQVTQFGKPVTLSCSQTLNHNVMYWYQQKSSQAPKLLFHYYDKDFNNEADTPDNFQSRRPNTSFCFLDIRSPGLGDTAMYLCATSRDPQGAQETQYFGPGTRLLVL.

This clonotype was counted between two and nine times. V and J are TRBV5-1 and TRBJ2-6, with 8 bases aligning to TRBD1. The trim removed 3 bases at V and 0 bases at J, leaving 5 bases unmatched. The CDR3 is 17 residues long. Germline loops: CDR1 SGHRS, CDR2 YFSETQ. The CDR3 DNA reads as TGCGCCAGCAGCTCGACAGGGGACCTCTCTGGGGCCAACGTCCTGACTTTC. It translates to CASSSTGDLSGANVLTF.

This clonotype has at least ten counts. This sequence joins TRBV24-1 and TRBJ2-1, with a tentative D call TRBD2 (5 bases). This CDR3 contains 15 residues. Germline lookup yields CDR1 KGHDR and CDR2 SFDVKD. The ends were cut back, 2 bases at V and 6 bases at J, with 13 bases in the middle. CDR3 sequence: CATSDSGLFANEQFF. The CDR3 DNA reads TGTGCCACCAGTGATTCCGGACTTTTCGCCAATGAGCAGTTCTTC.

This clonotype was found many times. The V call is TRBV5-6, the J call TRBJ2-5, with 12 nucleotides matching TRBD2. Germline V gene data show CDR1 as SGHDT and CDR2 as YYEEEE. Unmatched junction bases numbered 5, after V lost 4 bases and J lost 1 base. CDR3 size: 16 residues. The CDR3 loop reads CASSRRLAGAQETQYF. Written as DNA, the CDR3 is TGTGCCAGCAGCCGTCGACTAGCGGGGGCCCAAGAGACCCAGTACTTC. Drawing the rest from reference TRBV5-6 and TRBJ2-5, the complete variable domain is DAGVTQSPTHLIKTRGQQVTLRCSPKSGHDTVSWYQQALGQGPQFIFQYYEEEERQRGNFPDRFSGHQFPNYSSELNVNALLLGDSALYLCASSRRLAGAQETQYFGPGTRLLVL.

This rearrangement joins TRBV27 to TRBJ2-5; D uncertain. The length of the CDR3 is 13 residues. Per germline, CDR1 MNHEY and CDR2 SMNVEV (reference sequence). The V and J ends lost 4 bases and 6 bases respectively, with 12 bases between them. CDR3 sequence: CASSSDLVKTQYF. In nucleotides, the CDR3 is TGTGCCAGCAGTTCGGATCTTGTGAAGACCCAGTACTTC.

This clonotype appeared many times. V and J are TRBV18 and TRBJ2-7; TRBD2 is a possible D gene (6 bases). Trimming removed 6 bases from V and 3 bases from J, with 18 bases in between. Looked up from germline, CDR1 is KGHSH and CDR2 is LQKENI. The CDR3 runs to 15 residues. This chain's CDR3 is CASSRGQGSYYEQYF. The CDR3 nucleotides read TGTGCCAGCTCGCGGGGCCAGGGAAGCTACTACGAGCAGTACTTC. Supplemented by reference TRBV18 and TRBJ2-7, the full variable domain reads NAGVMQNPRHLVRRRGQEARLRCSPMKGHSHVYWYRQLPEEGLKFMVYLQKENIIDESGMPKERFSAEFPKEGPSILRIQQVVRGDSAAYFCASSRGQGSYYEQYFGPGTRLTVT.

In this sample, this clonotype turned up a few times. V is TRBV27 and J is TRBJ2-3; TRBD2 might be the D (6 bases). Trimming shortened V by 6 bases and J by 2 bases, and 12 bases separated the two germline ends. This CDR3 spans 14 amino acids. Germline CDR1 is MNHEY and CDR2 is SMNVEV (reference sequence). The CDR3 here is CASSTTRLTDTQYF. The CDR3 bases are TGTGCCAGCAGCACGACTAGGCTCACAGATACGCAGTATTTT.

This clonotype was observed many times. The chain joins TRBV7-2 to TRBJ1-1; no reliable D call. V lost 8 bases to trimming and J lost 4 bases, with 8 bases between them. Looked up from germline, CDR1 is SGHTA and CDR2 is FQGNSA. CDR3 size: 11 residues. CDR3 sequence (DNA): TGTGCCAGCGGGAGACGCACTGAAGCTTTCTTT. Encoded protein: CASGRRTEAFF.

The genes are TRBV20-1 and TRBJ1-5, with 7 bases lining up with TRBD1. Germline-derived CDR1 and CDR2 are DFQATT and SNEGSKA (reference sequence). V lost 6 bases, J lost 7 bases, and 6 bases stayed unmatched. This CDR3 region has 12 residues. The CDR3 spells CSADRVGQPQHF. In DNA form, the CDR3 reads TGCAGTGCAGACAGGGTGGGGCAGCCCCAGCATTTT.

The table lists this clonotype with many counts. The chain couples TRBV7-2 to TRBJ2-3; 13 bases match TRBD2. Germline V gives CDR1 SGHTA, CDR2 FQGNSA. The length of the CDR3 is 18 residues. V trimming: 5 bases; J trimming: 0 bases; junction bases outside the gene matches: 8. The CDR3 reads CASSPERLAGGSTDTQYF. In nucleotides, the CDR3 is TGTGCCAGCAGCCCGGAACGACTAGCGGGGGGTAGCACAGATACGCAGTATTTT.

This clonotype was seen more than once but under ten times. This chain connects TRBV12-3 or TRBV12-4 to TRBJ1-5; D is possibly TRBD1 (6 bases). This CDR3 has 14 residues. The V end lost 3 bases, the J end lost 6 bases, and 12 bases lay between the germline ends. In nucleotides, the CDR3 is TGTGCCAGCAGTTTGGGGGGCGGAATTCAGCCCCAGCATTTT. Residues: CASSLGGGIQPQHF.

This clonotype was seen more than once but under ten times. The CDR3 DNA follows: TGCGCCAGCAGCCAAGCCAGGGAGATGTTTTTT. As protein: CASSQAREMFF. The gene calls are TRBV4-1 and TRBJ1-4; D might be TRBD1 (5 bases). Germline loops: CDR1 MGHRA, CDR2 YSYEKL. Trimming removed 1 base from V and 15 bases from J, with 9 bases in between. The CDR3 contains 11 residues.

This clonotype was counted ten times or more. This rearrangement joins TRBV5-5 to TRBJ2-1; the D gene is possibly TRBD2 (6 bases). The CDR3 covers 13 residues. Trimming removed 3 bases at V and 9 bases at J, with 13 bases between. CDR1 is SGHKS, CDR2 YYEKEE, per germline (reference sequence). The CDR3 loop is CASSSVGDFEQFF. In DNA form, the CDR3 reads TGTGCCAGCAGCTCAGTGGGGGACTTTGAGCAGTTCTTC.

This clonotype came up many times. The V and J genes are TRBV5-1 and TRBJ2-1, with TRBD2 matching over 14 bases. CDR1 and CDR2 (germline): SGHRS, YFSETQ. Trimming took 4 bases from V and 3 from J; bases not matched to a gene: 3. The CDR3 totals 16 residues. The DNA of the CDR3 is TGCGCCAGCAGCCTAGGACTAGCGGGGGGCTACAATGAGCAGTTCTTC. This translates into CASSLGLAGGYNEQFF.

The gene calls are TRBV12-3 or TRBV12-4 and TRBJ2-3; D is undetermined. There are 15 residues in the CDR3. V was cut by 5 bases and J by 2 bases, with 14 bases left in between. CDR3 coding DNA: TGTGCCAGCAGTACGACGACGGATTACACAGATACGCAGTATTTT. It translates to CASSTTTDYTDTQYF.

In its sample, this clonotype was seen many times. V is TRBV7-2 and J is TRBJ2-1; D is undetermined. V was clipped by 5 bases and J by 1 base, with 6 bases between them. CDR3 length: 13 amino acids. Germline CDR1 reads SGHTA; CDR2 reads FQGNSA. As DNA, the CDR3 is TGTGCCAGCAGCCCGGAGTCCTACAATGAGCAGTTCTTC. It yields the protein CASSPESYNEQFF.

This chain joins TRBV5-6 and TRBJ1-2, with 7 positions matching TRBD1. The CDR3 runs 18 residues. Germline V lookup: CDR1 SGHDT, CDR2 YYEEEE. Trimming at V came to 4 bases and at J to 0 bases, leaving 15 bases not matched to a gene. The CDR3 nucleotides are TGTGCCAGCAGCGCACAGGGCCGGGACAGTAGAGCTAACTATGGCTACACCTTC. Its protein product is CASSAQGRDSRANYGYTF. The complete variable domain, with remaining parts taken from reference TRBV5-6 and TRBJ1-2, reads DAGVTQSPTHLIKTRGQQVTLRCSPKSGHDTVSWYQQALGQGPQFIFQYYEEEERQRGNFPDRFSGHQFPNYSSELNVNALLLGDSALYLCASSAQGRDSRANYGYTFGSGTRLTVV.

The rearrangement joins TRBV5-5 to TRBJ1-2, with D maybe TRBD1 (5 bases). The V end was cut by 2 bases, the J end by 2 bases, with 10 bases between. CDR3 length equals 14 residues. CDR1 is SGHKS and CDR2 is YYEKEE in the germline V gene (reference sequence). CDR3: CASSFQGVNYGYTF. The DNA for the CDR3 is TGTGCCAGCAGCTTTCAGGGCGTCAACTATGGCTACACCTTC.

This clonotype was recorded at least ten times. The V gene is TRBV4-2, the J gene TRBJ2-3; no reliable D call. Trimming left V 0 bases short and J 0 bases short, with 16 bases between. This CDR3 has 18 amino acids. Germline V gene lookup returns CDR1 LGHNA and CDR2 YNFKEQ. The CDR3 bases are TGTGCCAGCAGCCAAGATTCTACGGCTCGTGCTAGCACAGATACGCAGTATTTT. Translating it yields CASSQDSTARASTDTQYF.

The chain combines TRBV9 with TRBJ2-3; D not resolved. The CDR3 runs 13 residues. Germline V gene data show CDR1 as SGDLS and CDR2 as YYNGEE. Trimming removed 4 bases from V and 5 bases from J, with 11 bases in between. The chain's CDR3 is CASSSPALDTQYF. CDR3 nucleotides: TGTGCCAGCAGCTCTCCGGCACTAGATACGCAGTATTTT.

This clonotype was detected ten times or more. The genes are TRBV5-4 and TRBJ2-6; D ambiguous. V shed 0 bases and J shed 10 bases, with 5 bases lying between them. There are 12 residues in the CDR3. In germline, CDR1 is SGHNT, CDR2 YYREEE (reference sequence). CDR3 sequence: CASSLDRNVLTF. DNA for the CDR3: TGTGCCAGCAGCTTGGACAGAAACGTCCTGACTTTC.

This clonotype was found many times. The V gene is TRBV5-4, the J gene TRBJ2-1; 7 bases align to TRBD1. CDR1 and CDR2 from the germline V gene are SGHNT and YYREEE (reference sequence). Trimming took 5 bases from V and 7 from J; bases not matched to a gene: 12. This CDR3 has 15 residues. The CDR3 region is CASSPGGSRVNEQFF. DNA of the CDR3: TGTGCCAGCAGTCCAGGGGGTTCGCGTGTAAATGAGCAGTTCTTC. Full variable domain (outside the CDR3, taken from reference TRBV5-4 and TRBJ2-1): ETGVTQSPTHLIKTRGQQVTLRCSSQSGHNTVSWYQQALGQGPQFIFQYYREEENGRGNFPPRFSGLQFPNYSSELNVNALELDDSALYLCASSPGGSRVNEQFFGPGTRLTVL.

This clonotype was observed at least ten times. V and J are TRBV4-1 and TRBJ1-6, with 9 bases that match TRBD1. Trimming cost V 6 bases and J 10 bases; bases outside gene matches: 7. The germline CDR1 and CDR2 sequences are MGHRA and YSYEKL. CDR3 length: 14 amino acids. In DNA, the CDR3 is TGCGCCAGCAGACGTACAGGGGGCCGATCACCCCTCCACTTT. Translating gives CASRRTGGRSPLHF.

This clonotype was recorded at least ten times. The rearrangement joins TRBV7-9 to TRBJ1-1, with D tentatively TRBD1 (5 bases). Germline V gene sequence: CDR1 SEHNR, CDR2 FQNEAQ (reference sequence). The CDR3 runs 11 residues. V was clipped by 9 bases and J by 2 bases, with 7 bases between them. The CDR3 DNA reads TGTGCCAGTGGGGGTAACACTGAAGCTTTCTTT. As protein: CASGGNTEAFF.

The chain links TRBV20-1 to TRBJ1-2; D remains unclear. Trimming pared 6 bases from V and 6 bases from J, leaving 14 bases between. The germline V gene has CDR1 DFQATT and CDR2 SNEGSKA (reference sequence). There are 12 residues in the CDR3. This CDR3 reads CSAPTALHGYTF. CDR3 nucleotides: TGCAGTGCCCCAACGGCCCTGCATGGCTACACCTTC.

The chain couples TRBV19 to TRBJ2-3; 11 nucleotides line up with TRBD1. The CDR3 consists of 15 residues. CDR1 LNHDA and CDR2 SQIVND come from the germline V gene (reference sequence). The trim removed 10 bases at V and 0 bases at J, leaving 6 bases unmatched. The DNA for the CDR3 is TGTGCCATTTCGGACAGGGGGCACAGCACAGATACGCAGTATTTT. Protein: CAISDRGHSTDTQYF. Drawing the rest from reference TRBV19 and TRBJ2-3, the complete variable domain is DGGITQSPKYLFRKEGQNVTLSCEQNLNHDAMYWYRQDPGQGLRLIYYSQIVNDFQKGDIAEGYSVSREKKESFPLTVTSAQKNPTAFYLCAISDRGHSTDTQYFGPGTRLTVL.

Only a few counts were recorded for this clonotype. CDR3 loop: CASSPSGQASSGNTIYF. Written as DNA, the CDR3 is TGTGCCAGCTCGCCCTCGGGCCAGGCGAGCTCTGGAAACACCATATATTTT. The V gene is TRBV18, the J gene TRBJ1-3; no definite D call. V was shortened by 6 bases and J by 0 bases, with 18 bases between the two germline ends. Germline CDR1 and CDR2: KGHSH and LQKENI. The CDR3 loop spans 17 amino acids.

In this sample, this clonotype turned up many times. The CDR3 DNA reads TGTGCCAGCAGCTTGAGCGGCCCCCGACGGGAAAAACTGTTTTTT. As protein: CASSLSGPRREKLFF. V gene TRBV7-2 combines with J gene TRBJ1-4; D is unresolved. V lost 3 bases and J 8 bases, leaving 16 bases between the germline ends. The germline V gene has CDR1 SGHTA and CDR2 FQGNSA. The CDR3 contains 15 residues.

This clonotype was counted at least ten times. The V gene is TRBV5-1, the J gene TRBJ2-2; TRBD1 matches at 7 bases. The CDR3 is 15 amino acids. Per germline, CDR1 SGHRS and CDR2 YFSETQ. V trimming: 7 bases; J trimming: 0 bases; junction bases outside the gene matches: 6. CDR3 sequence (DNA): TGCGCCAGCGTCGCCGGGACAGCGAACACCGGGGAGCTGTTTTTT. Protein sequence: CASVAGTANTGELFF.

This clonotype was seen a few times. The J gene is TRBJ1-2, the V gene TRBV7-2; 7 bases map to TRBD1. After removal of 5 bases from V and 8 bases from J, the junction contained 14 bases not matched to a gene. The CDR3 covers 15 residues. Germline V gene lookup returns CDR1 SGHTA and CDR2 FQGNSA. The CDR3 is CASSAGGTGAGGYTF. The CDR3 DNA reads as TGTGCCAGCAGCGCCGGGGGTACAGGGGCGGGAGGCTACACCTTC.